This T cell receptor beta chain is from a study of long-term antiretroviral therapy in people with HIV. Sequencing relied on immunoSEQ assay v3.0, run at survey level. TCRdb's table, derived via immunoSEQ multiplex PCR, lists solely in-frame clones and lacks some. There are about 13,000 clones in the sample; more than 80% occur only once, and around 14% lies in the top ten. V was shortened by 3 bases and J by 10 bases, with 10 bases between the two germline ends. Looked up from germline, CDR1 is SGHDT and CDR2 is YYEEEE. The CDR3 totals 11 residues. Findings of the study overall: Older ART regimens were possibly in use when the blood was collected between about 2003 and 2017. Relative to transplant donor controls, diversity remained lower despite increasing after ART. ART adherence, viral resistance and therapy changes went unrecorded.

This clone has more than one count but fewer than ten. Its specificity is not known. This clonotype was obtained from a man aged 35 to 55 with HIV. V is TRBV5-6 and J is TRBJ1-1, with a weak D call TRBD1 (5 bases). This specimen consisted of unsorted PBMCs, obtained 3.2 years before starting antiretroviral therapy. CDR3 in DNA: TGTGCCAGCAGCTCCGGACATGGAGCTTTCTTT. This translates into CASSSGHGAFF.